This TCR beta chain emerged from a study of T-cell memory formation after mild COVID-19. The study, taken as a whole, reports: The appearance of some responding clones in pre-infection memory suggested that cross-reactive memory joined. Whereas later expanders leaned CD4+, clones contracting day 15 to 85 showed a balanced CD4/CD8 makeup. Second-wave clones with a day 37 peak had unconfirmed SARS-CoV-2 specificity.

TCRdb re-called the 5' RACE reads with MiXCR, one entry per CDR3 protein. Here the sample spans some 190,000 distinct CDR3 sequences, roughly 16% being singletons. This CDR3 is 17 amino acids long. Germline CDR1 SGHRS, CDR2 YFSETQ. Trimming took 4 bases from V and 0 from J; bases not matched to a gene: 9. This clonotype was counted between two and nine times. The antigen remains undetermined. Sequencing was performed on PBMCs or a T cell subset sorted from them (not recorded which). This TCR was recovered from an adult woman who had mild COVID-19 (a few samples of this study predate the infection). Cell type and time point are not known. The rearrangement links TRBV5-1 to TRBJ2-3; 9 bases align to TRBD1. The CDR3 bases are TGCGCCAGCAGCCCTGGACAGGGGATAACTAGCACAGATACGCAGTATTTT. Residues: CASSPGQGITSTDTQYF.